The 16 T cell receptor beta chains presented below share a single source sample, sequenced in a study of blood T cell repertoires in COVID-19 (TCRdb year 2020). Receptor libraries were prepared by the immunoSEQ multiplex PCR assay. TCRdb carries this immuneACCESS record with in-frame sequences only. Its versions omit some clonotypes, under half of them owing to an unresolved V gene in the studies checked, with the rest unexplained. For this sample the table gives approximately 110,000 clones, of which 70% to 85% were detected only once. The ten largest account for roughly 7.9% of the sample. Sequencing used peripheral blood. These receptors were obtained from a woman older than 75 with active or convalescent COVID-19.

The chain uses TRBV10-3 and TRBJ2-2; 12 bases fit TRBD2. The CDR3 extends over 16 amino acids. The V and J ends lost 3 bases and 7 bases, in that order; junction bases with no gene match: 6. Germline CDR1 reads ENHRY; CDR2 reads SYGVKD. The CDR3 here is CAISELAGGRGGELFF. For the CDR3, the DNA is TGTGCCATCAGTGAACTAGCGGGAGGAAGGGGCGGGGAGCTGTTTTTT.

This chain joins TRBV7-9 and TRBJ1-2; 8 positions match TRBD1. The CDR3 totals 14 residues. V trimming: 2 bases; J trimming: 4 bases; junction bases outside the gene matches: 3. Germline values: CDR1 SEHNR, CDR2 FQNEAQ (reference sequence). CDR3 sequence: CASSLQGAGYGYTF. The CDR3 nucleotides are TGTGCCAGCAGCTTACAGGGGGCGGGCTATGGCTACACCTTC.

This clone was seen more than once but under ten times. This chain uses TRBV28 with TRBJ2-1, with a weak D call TRBD2 (6 bases). Germline CDR1 MDHEN, CDR2 SYDVKM. The CDR3 extends over 16 amino acids. Deletions cut 3 bases from V and 0 bases from J, with 12 bases between. DNA of the CDR3: TGTGCCAGCAGTTTGTTGACGGGAGCCTCCTACAATGAGCAGTTCTTC. Protein: CASSLLTGASYNEQFF.

J is TRBJ2-1 and V is TRBV23-1; TRBD2 aligns across 8 bases. TRBV23-1 is recorded as an ORF, its role being uncertain. The V segment lost 2 bases and the J segment 6 bases; nucleotides outside the gene matches: 6. The CDR3 is made up of 15 amino acids. DNA of the CDR3: TGCGCCAGCAGTCAAGGCGAGCGGGAGTTCAATGAGCAGTTCTTC. It yields the protein CASSQGEREFNEQFF.

The chain employs TRBV11-2 and TRBJ2-7, with D possibly TRBD1 on 5 matching bases. This CDR3 has 14 amino acids. The V gene's germline CDR1 is SGHAT and CDR2 FQNNGV. The V and J ends lost 0 bases and 3 bases respectively, with 9 bases between them. CDR3 sequence reads: CASSLEVGVYEQYF. CDR3 DNA sequence: TGTGCCAGCAGCTTAGAAGTAGGGGTCTACGAGCAGTACTTC.

The chain uses TRBV18 and TRBJ2-2; the match to TRBD1 covers 12 bases. The CDR3 consists of 17 residues. Trimming removed 5 bases from V and 5 bases from J; junction bases left unmatched: 9. Germline CDR1 KGHSH, CDR2 LQKENI. CDR3 region: CASSAPGQGARTGELFF. The CDR3 DNA is TGTGCCAGCTCAGCCCCGGGACAGGGGGCGCGGACCGGGGAGCTGTTTTTT.

The chain couples TRBV28 to TRBJ2-3; the D gene is possibly TRBD2 (6 bases). The CDR3 runs to 16 residues. Germline V gene sequence: CDR1 MDHEN, CDR2 SYDVKM. V was shortened by 4 bases and J by 0 bases, with 14 bases between the two germline ends. This CDR3 is CASSSITAGSTDTQYF. The DNA of the CDR3 is TGTGCCAGCAGTTCTATTACGGCGGGGAGCACAGATACGCAGTATTTT.

This clone was detected once. Distinct nucleotide sequences in the sample also encode this CDR3. V is TRBV12-3 or TRBV12-4 and J is TRBJ1-2; 7 bases are shared with TRBD1. The CDR3 has 12 amino acids. J gave up 4 bases and V 5 bases, and 1 base lay outside the gene matches. The CDR3 spells CASSTGVYGYTF. DNA for the CDR3: TGTGCCAGCAGTACAGGGGTCTATGGCTACACCTTC.

The chain combines TRBV11-2 with TRBJ2-1; TRBD2 is a possible D gene (5 bases). This CDR3 has 18 amino acids. The V and J ends lost 3 bases and 0 bases respectively, with 18 bases between them. Germline V gene sequence: CDR1 SGHAT, CDR2 FQNNGV. The CDR3 nucleotides are TGTGCCAGCAGCTTCGGATTAGTTGGCGGGCTCTCCTACAATGAGCAGTTCTTC. This codes for CASSFGLVGGLSYNEQFF. The entire variable domain, with the rest obtained from reference TRBV11-2 and TRBJ2-1, is as follows: EAGVAQSPRYKIIEKRQSVAFWCNPISGHATLYWYQQILGQGPKLLIQFQNNGVVDDSQLPKDRFSAERLKGVDSTLKIQPAKLEDSAVYLCASSFGLVGGLSYNEQFFGPGTRLTVL.

The chain combines TRBV7-6 with TRBJ2-3; weak D call: TRBD1 (6 bases). The CDR3 length is 15 residues. The germline CDR1 and CDR2 sequences are SGHVS and FNYEAQ. Trimming shortened V by 5 bases and J by 2 bases, and 14 bases separated the two germline ends. The CDR3 here is CASSRQDLPTDTQYF. For the CDR3, the DNA is TGTGCCAGCAGCCGACAGGACCTGCCCACAGATACGCAGTATTTT.

The chain couples TRBV27 to TRBJ2-7, with 10 positions matching TRBD2. Germline CDR1 and CDR2: MNHEY and SMNVEV (reference sequence). Germline trimming cut 8 bases from V and 6 bases from J; bases unmatched to any gene: 7. The CDR3 spans 13 residues. The CDR3 sequence: CASEQREGREQYF. The CDR3 bases are TGTGCCAGCGAACAGCGGGAGGGCCGCGAGCAGTACTTC.

The V call is TRBV7-2, the J call TRBJ2-7; TRBD2 is a possible D gene (6 bases). Trimming removed 4 bases at V and 3 bases at J, with 10 bases between. There are 13 residues in the CDR3. CDR1 and CDR2 (germline): SGHTA, FQGNSA. DNA for the CDR3: TGTGCCAGCAGCTGGGGGGACTTCTACGAGCAGTACTTC. The encoded protein is CASSWGDFYEQYF.

The chain carries TRBV15 and TRBJ2-1, with TRBD1 as a possible D gene (5 bases). CDR3 size: 13 residues. Germline V gene sequence: CDR1 LNHNV, CDR2 YYDKDF (reference sequence). The V and J ends lost 5 bases and 5 bases respectively, with 10 bases between them. The CDR3 coding sequence is TGTGCCACCAGCCCCCAGGGCCACAATGAGCAGTTCTTC. It yields the protein CATSPQGHNEQFF.

The chain joins TRBV7-2 to TRBJ2-5; D ambiguous. Deletions cut 6 bases from V and 4 bases from J, with 18 bases between. The CDR3 spans 15 residues. The germline V gene encodes CDR1 SGHTA and CDR2 FQGNSA. The CDR3 nucleotides are TGTGCCAGCAGGGCGCCGCGTCAGCCGGGAGAGACCCAGTACTTC. This sequence encodes CASRAPRQPGETQYF. Filled out from reference TRBV7-2 and TRBJ2-5, the complete variable domain reads GAGVSQSPSNKVTEKGKDVELRCDPISGHTALYWYRQSLGQGLEFLIYFQGNSAPDKSGLPSDRFSAERTGGSVSTLTIQRTQQEDSAVYLCASRAPRQPGETQYFGPGTRLLVL.

V gene TRBV28 combines with J gene TRBJ2-3; D gene ambiguous. Trimming shortened V by 10 bases and J by 5 bases, and 16 bases separated the two germline ends. CDR3 size: 13 residues. CDR1 and CDR2 (germline): MDHEN, SYDVKM. CDR3 protein: CATTRSRQDTQYF. The CDR3 DNA is TGTGCCACCACCCGGTCCCGTCAAGATACGCAGTATTTT.

The chain recombines TRBV27 with TRBJ2-7; 8 nucleotides align to TRBD1. The V and J ends lost 6 bases and 7 bases, in that order; junction bases with no gene match: 14. The CDR3 loop spans 15 amino acids. Germline assignment: CDR1 MNHEY and CDR2 SMNVEV (reference sequence). The CDR3 here is CASSDPGQAVGEQYF. The DNA of the CDR3 is TGTGCCAGCAGCGATCCGGGACAGGCGGTGGGAGAGCAGTACTTC.